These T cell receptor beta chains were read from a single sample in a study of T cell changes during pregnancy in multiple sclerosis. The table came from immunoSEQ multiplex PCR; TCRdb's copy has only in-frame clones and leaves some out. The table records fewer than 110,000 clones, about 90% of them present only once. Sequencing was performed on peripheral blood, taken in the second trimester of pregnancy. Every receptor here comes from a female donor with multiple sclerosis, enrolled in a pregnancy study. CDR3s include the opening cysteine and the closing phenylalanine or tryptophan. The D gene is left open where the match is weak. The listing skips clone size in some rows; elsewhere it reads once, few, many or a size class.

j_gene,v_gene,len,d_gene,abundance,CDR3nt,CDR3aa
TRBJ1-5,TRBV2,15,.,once,TGTGCCAGCAGGGCCAGGGGATATAGCAATCAGCCCCAGCATTTT,CASRARGYSNQPQHF
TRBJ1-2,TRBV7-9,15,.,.,TGTGCCAGCAGCCCGAGGGACTTCTCTAACTATGGCTACACCTTC,CASSPRDFSNYGYTF
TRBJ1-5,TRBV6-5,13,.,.,TGTGCCAGCAGTGCCGCACCGGATCAGCCCCAGCATTTT,CASSAAPDQPQHF
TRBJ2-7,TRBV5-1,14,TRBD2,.,TGCGCCAGCACCCAAGCGGGATCCTCCTACGAGCAGTACTTC,CASTQAGSSYEQYF
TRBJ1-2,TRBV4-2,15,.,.,TGTGCCAGCAGCCAAGAACCCGGGGATAACTATGGCTACACCTTC,CASSQEPGDNYGYTF
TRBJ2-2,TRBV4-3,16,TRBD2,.,TGCGCCAGCAGCCCCCAGGGGCGGGAGGGCGTCGGGGAGCTGTTTTTT,CASSPQGREGVGELFF
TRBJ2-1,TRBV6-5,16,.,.,TGTGCCAGCAGTTACTCGAGCGGTAGCGGACACAATGAGCAGTTCTTC,CASSYSSGSGHNEQFF
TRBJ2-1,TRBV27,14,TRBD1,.,TGTGCCAGCAGTCTCCGACAGGGCCACAATGAGCAGTTCTTC,CASSLRQGHNEQFF
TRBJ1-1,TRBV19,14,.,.,TGTGCCAGTACCCCTGCCCGGGAGAACACTGAAGCTTTCTTT,CASTPARENTEAFF
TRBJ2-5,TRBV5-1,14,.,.,TGCGCCAGCAGCAGAACGCGGGGTGAAGAGACCCAGTACTTC,CASSRTRGEETQYF
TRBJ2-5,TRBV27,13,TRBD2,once,TGTGCCAGTCGTCCCGGGGGGGAGGAGACCCAGTACTTC,CASRPGGEETQYF
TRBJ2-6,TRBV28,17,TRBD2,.,TGTGCCAGCAGGGCGGGGGTTTTACTCTCTGGGGCCAACGTCCTGACTTTC,CASRAGVLLSGANVLTF
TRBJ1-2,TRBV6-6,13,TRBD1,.,TGTGCCAGCAGTTTGCCCCAGGGGGGTGGCTACACCTTC,CASSLPQGGGYTF
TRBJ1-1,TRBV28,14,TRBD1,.,TGTGCCAGCAAGACAGGGGAACAATACACTGAAGCTTTCTTT,CASKTGEQYTEAFF
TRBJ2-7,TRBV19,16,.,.,TGTGCCAGTAGTAAAGGGAGGAACAGAATCCTCTACGAGCAGTACTTC,CASSKGRNRILYEQYF
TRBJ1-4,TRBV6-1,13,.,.,TGTGCCAGCCCCGAAAATTCAGGGGAAAAACTGTTTTTT,CASPENSGEKLFF
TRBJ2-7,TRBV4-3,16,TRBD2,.,TGCGCCAGCAGCCAGGGGCGGTTGACGGGAGGAGGCGAGCAGTACTTC,CASSQGRLTGGGEQYF